This T cell receptor beta chain came from a study of shared clonotypes between healthy human individuals. CD45RO-negative, CCR7-positively selected cells formed the naive CD8 fraction, excluding terminally differentiated effector memory CD45RA+ cells. Around 30,000 T cell genomes, or about 0.2 ug DNA, went into the sorted-subset replicate PCRs. Sequencing was performed with immunoSEQ multiplex PCR; in TCRdb, only in-frame clones are kept and a portion is missing. Of approximately 840,000 clones detected, 95% to 97% appear once; the ten largest clones hold about 0.25%. Germline V gene data show CDR1 as MNHEY and CDR2 as SMNVEV (reference sequence). V was shortened by 0 bases and J by 1 base, with 9 bases between the two germline ends. This CDR3 comprises 15 residues.

Sequencing was performed on naive CD8+ T cells sorted from blood. The V call is TRBV27, the J call TRBJ1-1; the D is unclear. This receptor was obtained from a young man in good health. This CDR3 reads CASSLSLTGNTEAFF. CDR3 nucleotide sequence: TGTGCCAGCAGTTTATCCCTTACTGGGAACACTGAAGCTTTCTTT.